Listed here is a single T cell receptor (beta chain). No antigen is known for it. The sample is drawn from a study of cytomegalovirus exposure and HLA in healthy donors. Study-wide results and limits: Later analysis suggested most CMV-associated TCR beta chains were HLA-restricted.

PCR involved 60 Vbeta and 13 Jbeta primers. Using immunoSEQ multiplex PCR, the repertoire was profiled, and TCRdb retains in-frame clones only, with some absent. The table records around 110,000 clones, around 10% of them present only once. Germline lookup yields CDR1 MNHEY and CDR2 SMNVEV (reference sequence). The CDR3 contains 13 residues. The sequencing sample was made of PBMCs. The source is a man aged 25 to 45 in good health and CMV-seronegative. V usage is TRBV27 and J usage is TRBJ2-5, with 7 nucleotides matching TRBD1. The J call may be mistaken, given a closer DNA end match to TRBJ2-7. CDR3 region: CASQRDSSGEQYF. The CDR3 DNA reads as TGTGCCAGTCAAAGGGACAGCTCAGGCGAGCAGTACTTC.